This entry describes one T cell receptor beta chain. No antigen is known for it. This specimen comes from a study of T cell responses to AZD1222 COVID-19 vaccine. Some second doses came at about 4 weeks and others at about 12 weeks; these were pooled. Findings and caveats of the study: With two AZD1222 doses given, Spike-specific TCR breadth and depth both rose. The donor group comprised mostly white British people and more females; the analysis possibly underestimated clonal diversity. After the peak T cell response, and only then, were repertoires sampled.

Assay used: immunoSEQ multiplex PCR; TCRdb lists only in-frame clones, some missing. This table has around 160,000 clones, roughly nine tenths appearing once. Germline CDR1 reads SGHVS; CDR2 reads FQNEAQ. The CDR3 runs 14 residues. V shed 5 bases and J 4 bases; nucleotides not matched to a gene: 6. Sequencing used peripheral blood, obtained 28 days after the second AZD1222 dose. This chain links TRBV7-8 with TRBJ2-7; 9 nucleotides line up with TRBD1. The source is an adult who received the AZD1222 COVID-19 vaccine. As DNA, the CDR3 is TGTGCCAGCAGCGCCCCACAGGGGGCGTACGAGCAGTACTTC. Translating gives CASSAPQGAYEQYF.